This T cell receptor (beta chain) was captured by sequencing in a study of esophageal squamous cell carcinoma under preoperative chemotherapy (dated by TCRdb to 2016 to 2019). For the study in its entirety: TCR repertoires were profiled in both peripheral blood T cells and tumor-infiltrating lymphocytes. The study assessed how paclitaxel-nedaplatin chemotherapy affected T-cell receptor repertoires in patients with esophageal squamous cell carcinoma. The cohort comprised roughly five patients with primary esophageal squamous cell carcinoma. Repertoires from samples collected before paclitaxel-nedaplatin therapy were compared with repertoires from samples collected after the therapy. Overall results and qualifications from the work: TCR diversity increased significantly in peripheral T cells after chemotherapy, but not in tumor-infiltrating lymphocytes. Paclitaxel-nedaplatin therapy induced immediate and substantial clonotype frequency changes, with contraction more likely among abundant clones than amplification. Post-treatment tumor-infiltrating lymphocytes appeared to be derived in part from peripheral T cells migrating into the tumor, rather than solely from local clonal changes. A small cohort was used, with only four to six patients with esophageal squamous cell carcinoma being analyzed.

This sample's time point label indicates: after preoperative PTX-NDP chemotherapy. Patients received paclitaxel-nedaplatin as preoperative chemotherapy before surgery. From its cysteine to its phenylalanine, the CDR3 spans 12 amino acids. Only CDR3 DNA is held: 36 bases, read in frame from base 1. V is clipped by 1 base and J by 13 bases, and the sequence between their germline boundaries is 11 bases long. Via the germline V gene, CDR1 is SGHVS and CDR2 FQNEAQ. Remarks on this clonotype: The antigen it binds to is not known. No quality values exist for individual bases; no much larger clone is one base distant.

Library preparation used PCR. TCRdb records HiSeq X Ten as the sequencer. High-throughput sequencing was used to characterize TCR repertoires. The raw public data were reprocessed by TCRdb itself: fastp quality trimming at Q25, MiXCR clonotype calling, in-frame beta chains only. All rows with the same CDR3 protein become a single entry with the most common DNA and genes. In all, the sample holds roughly 30,000 distinct CDR3 sequences, and roughly 52% of those were seen once. The leading ten clones occupy approximately 25% of the sample. Recombination joined TRBV7-8 with TRBJ2-4, with the D segment identity uncertain. This material was collected from a patient given preoperative chemotherapy. This receptor was obtained from a human donor with esophageal squamous cell carcinoma. The donor label of this sample is uncertain. The DNA reads as follows: TGTGCCAGCAGCTTAGTCCCAGGCATCCAGTACTTC. Its amino acids are CASSLVPGIQYF.